The T cell receptor (beta chain) described here comes from a study of shared clonotypes between healthy human individuals (dated by TCRdb to 2018 to 2021). General notes on the study: The cohort comprised a couple of women and a few men aged 18 to 49 years. Between about 0.8 and 9 billion PBMCs per donor were obtained by leukapheresis. Blood TCR repertoires of about 5 healthy adults were deeply sequenced to estimate repertoire size and the extent of clonotype sharing between individuals. For each donor, CD4 naive and CD4 memory were each run on three plates, CD8 naive on two plates, and CD8 memory on one plate. Libraries were prepared and TCR repertoires were sequenced by different laboratories using diverse techniques, in order to increase sequencing depth and limit assay-specific biases. Summary of the overall study and its limitations: Larger estimated clonotype richness was generally found for naive subsets than for memory subsets. When four donors were compared, the shared fraction of clonotypes was about 5.5% for naive CD4, about 4% for naive CD8, 2.3% for memory CD4, and roughly 0.43% for memory CD8. Compared with non-shared clonotypes, the clonotypes found in all four sorted-subset donors had higher generation probabilities. Rarefaction of sorted-subset datasets indicated incomplete sequencing despite the large sequencing depth. The genetic and exposure-history diversity represented was limited by the small number of donors. Pairwise subsampling led to the expectation that sequencing depth would affect the degree of clonotype sharing among donors. Sampling was restricted to blood, and TCR repertoires in tissue are likely to differ from TCR repertoires in blood.

Germline trimming amounts to 5 bases on V and 2 bases on J, with 15 as the count of junction bases outside the gene matches. The CDR3 holds 18 amino acids from the cysteine to the phenylalanine. Of all the DNA, just the CDR3 is kept, 54 bases in frame from base 1. CDR1 and CDR2 are read off the germline V gene as SGHVS and FQNEAQ. As concerns this clone: No cognate antigen has been identified for it. The input lacks base qualities; no much larger clone sits a single base away.

TCR CDR3 regions were amplified from genomic DNA by multiplex PCR using the deep immunoSEQ assay. Extracted genomic DNA from each cell subset was spread evenly across all wells of several immunoSEQ 96-well plates, with each plate serving as a replicate. For sorted subsets, 150 to 250 ng genomic DNA, equal to 25,000 to 35,000 T cell genomes, was loaded into each replicate PCR. Purified libraries were measured with a Qubit 3.0 fluorometer, size-checked on a Bioanalyzer 2100, and measured again with the KAPA Library Quantification kit. Every immunoSEQ 96-well plate was sequenced on a dedicated single-read 150-cycle Illumina NextSeq 550 flow cell. The authors' analysis ran thus. The immunoSEQ output contained only junctional sequences without quality scores, so filtering could not match that applied to full-length reads. To assign V/J genes and CDR3, sequences were annotated against IMGT germline references using PyIR, a Python wrapper for IgBLAST v1.9. Any read was removed if the V/J assignment was weak (E-value above 1e-6), the CDR3 was missing, or the read contained stop codons, out-of-frame junctions, or ambiguous translated residues. V3J clonotypes were defined by identical inferred V gene, J gene, and CDR3 amino acid sequence. The percentage overlap between two repertoires was calculated by dividing the number of shared unique clonotypes by the size of the smaller repertoire. RTK rarefaction, the Chao1 estimator, and Recon v2.1 estimates of unobserved clonotypes were used to assess repertoire richness. OLGA was used to compute generation probabilities for all TCRbeta clonotypes that the gDNA method yielded from a handful of donors. In its TCRdb copy, this immuneACCESS table keeps in-frame sequences only and misses some clones. Where compared with another copy, unresolved V genes explain less than half of these, and the others have no known cause. V and J calls plus clone size are reproduced from that table; the DNA served to infer D and trimming. Present in this sample are roughly 2.2 million clones, more than 80% of which were seen just once. The ten largest clones take up around 0.4% of the sample.

Donors were healthy HIV-negative adults with no recently reported acute infections or vaccinations. Every donor was a Caucasian adult living in Nashville, Tennessee, USA. CD4+ T cells were enriched by magnetic negative selection, after which naive cells were positively selected on CD45RA and the negative fraction was taken as the memory subset. After blood collection by leukapheresis, PBMCs were isolated using Ficoll-Histopaque density gradient centrifugation and then cryopreserved in the vapor phase of liquid nitrogen. Analytical flow cytometry was used to check the purity and quantity of every magnetically sorted T cell population. Genomic DNA was isolated from every sorted fraction and measured by UV absorbance on a Nanodrop 2000c.

The chain uses TRBV7-8 and TRBJ1-5; TRBD1 lines up with 7 middle nucleotides. Source material: naive CD4+ T cells from PBMCs. Interpreted using the paper, the cell subset or site label stands for: CD45RA+ positively selected. The clonotype was recovered from a man between 18 and 29 years old in good health. Some clones in this sample may be carry-over from other donors' samples. The CDR3 loop reads CASSLYTDRVVGNQPQHF. The DNA is TGTGCCAGCAGCCTTTATACAGACAGGGTTGTTGGCAATCAGCCCCAGCATTTT.